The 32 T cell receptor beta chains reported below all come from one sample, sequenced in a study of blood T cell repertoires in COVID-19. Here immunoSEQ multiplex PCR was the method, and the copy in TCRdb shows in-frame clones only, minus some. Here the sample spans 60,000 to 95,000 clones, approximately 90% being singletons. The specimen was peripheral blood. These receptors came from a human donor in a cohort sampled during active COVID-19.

DNA for the CDR3: TGCAGCGTCACAGGGGGCCATGGCTACACCTTC. This codes for CSVTGGHGYTF. The V and J genes are TRBV29-1 and TRBJ1-2; 9 nucleotides align to TRBD1. Germline lookup yields CDR1 SQVTM and CDR2 ANQGSEA. This CDR3 comprises 11 residues. The trim removed 6 bases at V and 6 bases at J, leaving 2 bases unmatched.

The CDR3 loop is CASSFQGWDQPQHF. The CDR3 DNA reads as TGTGCCAGCAGCTTCCAGGGGTGGGACCAGCCCCAGCATTTT. The chain recombines TRBV7-2 with TRBJ1-5; TRBD1 might be the D (6 bases). The germline V gene encodes CDR1 SGHTA and CDR2 FQGNSA. This CDR3 has 14 residues. V gave up 3 bases and J gave up 7 bases, with 13 bases separating them.

CDR3: CASSGGGPNNEQFF. As DNA, the CDR3 is TGTGCCAGTTCTGGCGGAGGGCCTAACAATGAGCAGTTCTTC. V usage is TRBV7-3 and J usage is TRBJ2-1, with D perhaps TRBD2 (6 bases). This CDR3 has 14 residues. Germline V CDR1 and CDR2: SGHTA, FQGTGA. V was trimmed by 9 bases and J by 5 bases, leaving 17 bases between them. Based on the CDR3 plus reference TRBV7-3 and TRBJ2-1, the full variable domain is GAGVSQTPSNKVTEKGKYVELRCDPISGHTALYWYRQSLGQGPEFLIYFQGTGAADDSGLPNDRFFAVRPEGSVSTLKIQRTERGDSAVYLCASSGGGPNNEQFFGPGTRLTVL.

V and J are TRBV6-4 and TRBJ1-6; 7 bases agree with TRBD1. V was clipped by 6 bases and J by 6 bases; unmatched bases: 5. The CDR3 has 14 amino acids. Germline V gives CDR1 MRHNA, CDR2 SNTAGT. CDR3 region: CASRSGGFNSPLHF. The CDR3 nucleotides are TGTGCCAGCAGATCAGGGGGTTTTAATTCACCCCTCCACTTT.

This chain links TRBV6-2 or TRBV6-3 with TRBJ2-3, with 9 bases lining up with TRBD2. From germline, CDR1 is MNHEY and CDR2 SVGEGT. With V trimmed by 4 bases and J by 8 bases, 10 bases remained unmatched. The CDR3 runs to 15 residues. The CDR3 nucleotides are TGTGCCAGCAGTTTTTCGCGGGGGGGTGACGGTACGCAGTATTTT. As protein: CASSFSRGGDGTQYF.

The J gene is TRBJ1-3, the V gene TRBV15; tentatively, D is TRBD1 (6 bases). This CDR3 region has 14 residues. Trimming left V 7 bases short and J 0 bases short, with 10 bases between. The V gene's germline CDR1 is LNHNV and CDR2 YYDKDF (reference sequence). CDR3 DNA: TGTGCCACCACGGCAGGGGACTCTGGAAACACCATATATTTT. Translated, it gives CATTAGDSGNTIYF.

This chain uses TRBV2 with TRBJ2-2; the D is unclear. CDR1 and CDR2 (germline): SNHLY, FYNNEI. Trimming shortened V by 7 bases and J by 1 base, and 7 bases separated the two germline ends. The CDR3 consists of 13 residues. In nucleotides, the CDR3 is TGTGCCAGCATGAGAGGGAACACCGGGGAGCTGTTTTTT. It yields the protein CASMRGNTGELFF.

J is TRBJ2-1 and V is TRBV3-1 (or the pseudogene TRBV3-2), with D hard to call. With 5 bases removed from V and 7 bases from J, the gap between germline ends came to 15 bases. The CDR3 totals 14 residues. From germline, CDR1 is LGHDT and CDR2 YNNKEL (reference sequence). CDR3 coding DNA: TGTGCCAGCAGCTTACCTCCTCCAGAAAATGAGCAGTTCTTC. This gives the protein CASSLPPPENEQFF.

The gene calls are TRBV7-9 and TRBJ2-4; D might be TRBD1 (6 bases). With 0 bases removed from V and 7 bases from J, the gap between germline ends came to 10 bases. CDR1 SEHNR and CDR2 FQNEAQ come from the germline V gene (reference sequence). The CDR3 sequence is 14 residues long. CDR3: CASSLADSLNIQYF. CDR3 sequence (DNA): TGTGCCAGCAGCTTAGCGGACAGCCTCAACATTCAGTACTTC.

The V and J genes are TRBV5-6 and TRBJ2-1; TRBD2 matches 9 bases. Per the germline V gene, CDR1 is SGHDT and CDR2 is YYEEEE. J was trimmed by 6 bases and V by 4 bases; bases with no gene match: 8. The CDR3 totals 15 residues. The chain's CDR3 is CASSRTSVRGNEQFF. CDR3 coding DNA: TGTGCCAGCAGCCGGACTAGCGTTCGGGGCAATGAGCAGTTCTTC.

The CDR3 sequence: CASSPLLDSPLHF. CDR3 DNA sequence: TGTGCCAGCAGCCCCCTTCTTGATTCACCCCTCCACTTT. V and J are TRBV7-2 and TRBJ1-6; D unclear. This CDR3 is 13 amino acids long. CDR1 is SGHTA and CDR2 is FQGNSA in the germline V gene. The V end was cut by 5 bases, the J end by 8 bases, with 10 bases between.

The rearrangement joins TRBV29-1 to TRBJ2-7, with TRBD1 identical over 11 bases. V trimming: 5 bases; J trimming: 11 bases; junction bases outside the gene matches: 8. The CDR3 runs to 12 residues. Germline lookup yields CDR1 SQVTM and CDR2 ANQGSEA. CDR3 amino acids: CSVWTGGREKYF. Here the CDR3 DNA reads TGCAGCGTTTGGACAGGGGGCCGGGAAAAGTACTTC.

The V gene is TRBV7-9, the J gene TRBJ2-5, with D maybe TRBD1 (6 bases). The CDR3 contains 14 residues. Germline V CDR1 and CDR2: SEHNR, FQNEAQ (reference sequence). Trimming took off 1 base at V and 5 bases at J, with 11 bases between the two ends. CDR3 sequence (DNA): TGTGCCAGCAGCTTAGGGACAGCCCGGGAGACCCAGTACTTC. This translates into CASSLGTARETQYF. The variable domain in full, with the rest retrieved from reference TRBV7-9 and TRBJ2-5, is DTGVSQNPRHKITKRGQNVTFRCDPISEHNRLYWYRQTLGQGPEFLTYFQNEAQLEKSRLLSDRFSAERPKGSFSTLEIQRTEQGDSAMYLCASSLGTARETQYFGPGTRLLVL.

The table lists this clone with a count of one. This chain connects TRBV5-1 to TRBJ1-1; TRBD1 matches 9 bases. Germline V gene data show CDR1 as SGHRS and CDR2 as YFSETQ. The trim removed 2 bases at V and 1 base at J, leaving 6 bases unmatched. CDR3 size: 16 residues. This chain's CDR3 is CASSFGTGLPNTEAFF. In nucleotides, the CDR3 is TGCGCCAGCAGCTTCGGGACAGGGCTCCCGAACACTGAAGCTTTCTTT.

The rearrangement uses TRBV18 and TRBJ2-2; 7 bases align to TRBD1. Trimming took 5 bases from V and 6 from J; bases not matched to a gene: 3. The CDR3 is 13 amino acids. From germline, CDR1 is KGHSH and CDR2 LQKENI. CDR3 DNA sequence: TGTGCCAGCTCAGAACAGGGGTCCGGGGAGCTGTTTTTT. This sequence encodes CASSEQGSGELFF.

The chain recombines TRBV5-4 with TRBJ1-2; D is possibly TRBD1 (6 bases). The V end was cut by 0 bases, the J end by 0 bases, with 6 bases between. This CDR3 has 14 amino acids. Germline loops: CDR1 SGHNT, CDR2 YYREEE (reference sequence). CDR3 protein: CASSLDRANYGYTF. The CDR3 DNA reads TGTGCCAGCAGCTTGGACAGGGCTAACTATGGCTACACCTTC.

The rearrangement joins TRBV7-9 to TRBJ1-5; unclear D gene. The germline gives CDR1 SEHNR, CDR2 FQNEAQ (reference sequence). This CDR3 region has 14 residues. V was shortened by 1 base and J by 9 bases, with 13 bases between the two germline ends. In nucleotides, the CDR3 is TGTGCCAGCAGCTTAGGGACTGCTTTGGGGCCCCAGCATTTT. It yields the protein CASSLGTALGPQHF. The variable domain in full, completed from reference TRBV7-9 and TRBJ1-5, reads DTGVSQNPRHKITKRGQNVTFRCDPISEHNRLYWYRQTLGQGPEFLTYFQNEAQLEKSRLLSDRFSAERPKGSFSTLEIQRTEQGDSAMYLCASSLGTALGPQHFGDGTRLSIL.

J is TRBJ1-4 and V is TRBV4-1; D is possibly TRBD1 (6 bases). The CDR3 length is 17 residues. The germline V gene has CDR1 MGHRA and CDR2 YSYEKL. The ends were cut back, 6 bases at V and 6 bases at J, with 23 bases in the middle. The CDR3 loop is CASREGDYQRGDEKLFF. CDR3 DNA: TGCGCCAGCAGAGAGGGGGACTACCAAAGAGGGGATGAAAAACTGTTTTTT.

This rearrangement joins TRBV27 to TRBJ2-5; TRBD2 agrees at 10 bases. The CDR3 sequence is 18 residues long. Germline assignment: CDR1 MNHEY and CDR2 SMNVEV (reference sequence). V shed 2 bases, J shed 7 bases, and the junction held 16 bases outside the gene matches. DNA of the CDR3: TGTGCCAGCAGTTTAGATCTAGCGGGGGCCGGCAGCACTGTGACCCAGTACTTC. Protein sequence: CASSLDLAGAGSTVTQYF.

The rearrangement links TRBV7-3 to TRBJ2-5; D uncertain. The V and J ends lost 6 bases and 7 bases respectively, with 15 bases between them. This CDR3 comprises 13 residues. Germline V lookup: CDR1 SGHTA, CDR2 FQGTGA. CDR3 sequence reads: CASSPPPIGTQYF. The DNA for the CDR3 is TGTGCCAGCAGTCCCCCTCCGATCGGGACCCAGTACTTC.

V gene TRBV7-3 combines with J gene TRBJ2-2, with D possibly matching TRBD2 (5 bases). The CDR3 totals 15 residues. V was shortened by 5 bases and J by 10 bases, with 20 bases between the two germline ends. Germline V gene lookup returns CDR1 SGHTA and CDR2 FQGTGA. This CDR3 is CASSIGGSTRKELFF. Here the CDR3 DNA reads TGTGCCAGCAGCATCGGAGGAAGCACCCGGAAGGAGCTGTTTTTT.

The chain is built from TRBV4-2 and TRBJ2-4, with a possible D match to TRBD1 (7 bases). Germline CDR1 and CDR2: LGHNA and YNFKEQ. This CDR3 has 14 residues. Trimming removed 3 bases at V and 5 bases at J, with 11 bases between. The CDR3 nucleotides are TGTGCCAGCAGCCAGGCGGGACAGCAAAACATTCAGTACTTC. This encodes CASSQAGQQNIQYF.

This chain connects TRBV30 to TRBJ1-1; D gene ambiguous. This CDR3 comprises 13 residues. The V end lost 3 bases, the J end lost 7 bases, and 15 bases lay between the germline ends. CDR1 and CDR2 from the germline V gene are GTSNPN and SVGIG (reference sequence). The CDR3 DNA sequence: TGTGCCTGGAGCAGGATCGGACTGGGTGAAGCTTTCTTT. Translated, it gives CAWSRIGLGEAFF.

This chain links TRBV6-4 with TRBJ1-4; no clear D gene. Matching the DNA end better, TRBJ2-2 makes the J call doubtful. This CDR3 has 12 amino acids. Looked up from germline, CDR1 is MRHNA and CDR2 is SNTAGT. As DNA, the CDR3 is TGTGCCAGCAGTGACTCGGGGGGGGAGCTGTTTTTT. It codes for CASSDSGGELFF.

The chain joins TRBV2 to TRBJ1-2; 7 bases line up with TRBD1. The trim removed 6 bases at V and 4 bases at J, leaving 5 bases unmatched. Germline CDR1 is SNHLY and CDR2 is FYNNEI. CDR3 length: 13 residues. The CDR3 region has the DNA TGTGCCAGCAGGGACAGGTCCAGCTATGGCTACACCTTC. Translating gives CASRDRSSYGYTF.

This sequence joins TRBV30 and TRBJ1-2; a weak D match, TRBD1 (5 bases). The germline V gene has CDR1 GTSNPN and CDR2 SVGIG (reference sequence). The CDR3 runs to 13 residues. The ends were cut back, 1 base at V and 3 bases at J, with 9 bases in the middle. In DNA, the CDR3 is TGTGCCTGGAGTGACACAGGAGACTATGGCTACACCTTC. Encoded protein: CAWSDTGDYGYTF.

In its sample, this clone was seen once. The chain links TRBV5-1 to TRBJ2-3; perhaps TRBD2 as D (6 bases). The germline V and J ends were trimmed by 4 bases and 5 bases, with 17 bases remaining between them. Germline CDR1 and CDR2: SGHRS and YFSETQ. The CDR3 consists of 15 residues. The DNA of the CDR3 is TGCGCCAGCAGCCCATCCCGGAGGGGAGGAGATACGCAGTATTTT. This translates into CASSPSRRGGDTQYF.

Written as DNA, the CDR3 is TGTGCCAGCAGTGAAGTATTCGGGGGGCATGGCTATGGCTACACCTTC. Residues: CASSEVFGGHGYGYTF. This chain uses TRBV6-1 with TRBJ1-2, with D possibly being TRBD1 (6 bases). The ends were cut back, 1 base at V and 4 bases at J, with 16 bases in the middle. The CDR3 is made up of 16 amino acids. Germline V gives CDR1 MNHNS, CDR2 SASEGT.

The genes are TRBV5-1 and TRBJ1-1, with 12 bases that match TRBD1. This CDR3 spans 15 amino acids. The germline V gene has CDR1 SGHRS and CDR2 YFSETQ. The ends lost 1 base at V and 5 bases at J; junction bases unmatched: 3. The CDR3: CASSLWGQGATEAFF. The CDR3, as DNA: TGCGCCAGCAGCTTGTGGGGACAGGGGGCGACTGAAGCTTTCTTT.

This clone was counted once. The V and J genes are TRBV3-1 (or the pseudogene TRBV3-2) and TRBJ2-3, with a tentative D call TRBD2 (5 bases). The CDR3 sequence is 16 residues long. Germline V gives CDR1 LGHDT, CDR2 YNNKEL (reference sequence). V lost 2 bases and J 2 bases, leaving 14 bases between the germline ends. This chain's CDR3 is CASSQHILANTDTQYF. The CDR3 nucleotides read TGTGCCAGCAGCCAACATATCTTAGCGAACACAGATACGCAGTATTTT.

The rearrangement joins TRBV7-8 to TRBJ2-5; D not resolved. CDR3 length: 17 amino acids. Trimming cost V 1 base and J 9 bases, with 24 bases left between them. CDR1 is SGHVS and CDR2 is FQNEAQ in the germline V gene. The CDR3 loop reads CASSLEVMALDRSAQYF. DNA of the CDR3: TGTGCCAGCAGCTTAGAAGTAATGGCCCTCGATCGGAGTGCCCAGTACTTC.

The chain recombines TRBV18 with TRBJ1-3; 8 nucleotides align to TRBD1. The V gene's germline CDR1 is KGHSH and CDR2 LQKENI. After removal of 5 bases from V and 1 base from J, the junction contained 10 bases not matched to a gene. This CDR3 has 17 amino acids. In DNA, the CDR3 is TGTGCCAGCTCATCGAGGACAGGGAGAGGATCTGGAAACACCATATATTTT. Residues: CASSSRTGRGSGNTIYF. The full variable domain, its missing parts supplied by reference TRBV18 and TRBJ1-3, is NAGVMQNPRHLVRRRGQEARLRCSPMKGHSHVYWYRQLPEEGLKFMVYLQKENIIDESGMPKERFSAEFPKEGPSILRIQQVVRGDSAAYFCASSSRTGRGSGNTIYFGEGSWLTVV.